These 20 T cell receptor beta chains came from one sample sequenced in a study of CD8 T cells in ankylosing spondylitis. These receptors lack a known antigen. One entry per CDR3 protein results from TCRdb running MiXCR on the 5' RACE reads. The table shows more than 400,000 distinct CDR3 sequences, with 5.3% occurring only once. Points from the study as a whole: The study identified a TCR beta motif of roughly eight highly homologous variants that appeared characteristic of ankylosing spondylitis blood.

Source material: blood, either unsorted or a sorted T cell fraction (not recorded which). These receptors were collected from a male donor with ankylosing spondylitis.

This clonotype was detected ten times or more. This chain links TRBV29-1 with TRBJ2-2; 14 positions match TRBD2. Germline lookup yields CDR1 SQVTM and CDR2 ANQGSEA. This CDR3 comprises 18 residues. V trimming: 6 bases; J trimming: 1 base; junction bases outside the gene matches: 10. The DNA of the CDR3 is TGCAGCGTCTCCCCGGGACTAGCGGGAGCGTGGAACACCGGGGAGCTGTTTTTT. Amino acid sequence: CSVSPGLAGAWNTGELFF.

In this sample, this clonotype turned up many times. CDR3: CASSLGDFAGERSLYF. CDR3 DNA: TGCGCCAGCAGCTTGGGGGACTTCGCAGGGGAAAGAAGTCTGTACTTC. This sequence joins TRBV5-1 and TRBJ2-7; D possibly uses TRBD1 or TRBD2 (6 bases each). The V end was cut by 0 bases, the J end by 12 bases, with 25 bases between. This CDR3 has 16 residues. Per germline, CDR1 SGHRS and CDR2 YFSETQ.

V is TRBV20-1 and J is TRBJ2-5; D call uncertain. Germline V gene sequence: CDR1 DFQATT, CDR2 SNEGSKA (reference sequence). The CDR3 covers 13 residues. The V end was cut by 3 bases, the J end by 2 bases, with 10 bases between. Here the CDR3 reads CSASSRVQETQYF. The CDR3 DNA is TGCAGTGCTAGTAGTCGGGTGCAAGAGACCCAGTACTTC.

The table lists this clonotype with many counts. The V gene is TRBV24-1, the J gene TRBJ1-2; D gene unclear. Deletions cut 4 bases from V and 4 bases from J, with 9 bases between. Germline assignment: CDR1 KGHDR and CDR2 SFDVKD. The CDR3 is 13 residues long. This CDR3 is CATSDGPLYGYTF. In DNA form, the CDR3 reads TGTGCCACCAGTGACGGTCCTCTCTATGGCTACACCTTC.

The table lists this clonotype with many counts. The rearrangement links TRBV7-9 to TRBJ2-1; D possibly matches TRBD1 or TRBD2 (6 bases each). V was cut by 4 bases and J by 1 base, with 11 bases left in between. Germline CDR1 is SEHNR and CDR2 is FQNEAQ (reference sequence). This CDR3 has 15 residues. The CDR3 sequence: CASSSGAQSYNEQFF. CDR3 DNA sequence: TGTGCCAGCAGCTCGGGGGCGCAATCCTACAATGAGCAGTTCTTC.

This clonotype has at least ten counts. The rearrangement links TRBV20-1 to TRBJ2-3; D not certain. This CDR3 contains 16 residues. Germline CDR1 DFQATT, CDR2 SNEGSKA (reference sequence). V was cut by 0 bases and J by 0 bases, with 13 bases left in between. The CDR3 DNA is TGCAGTGCTAGAGAGATGGGAATTACAAGCACAGATACGCAGTATTTT. Translated: CSAREMGITSTDTQYF.

This clonotype appeared a single time. This sequence may be a read error, since a much larger clone differs from it by one base. The chain combines TRBV10-1 with TRBJ2-2; the D gene could be TRBD1 or TRBD2 (5 bases each). This CDR3 region has 13 residues. Germline CDR1 WNHNN, CDR2 SYGVQD (reference sequence). The ends were cut back, 9 bases at V and 4 bases at J, with 12 bases in the middle. The chain's CDR3 is CASGERGTGELFF. The CDR3 region has the DNA TGCGCCAGTGGAGAGAGGGGCACCGGGGAGCTGTTTTTT.

The chain uses TRBV20-1 and TRBJ2-3; 10 positions agree with TRBD1. V dropped 5 bases and J dropped 3; count of bases not matched to a gene: 5. CDR1 and CDR2 (germline): DFQATT, SNEGSKA (reference sequence). CDR3 length: 14 amino acids. The CDR3 bases are TGCAGTGCTGCTGACAGGGGGCAAACAGATACGCAGTATTTT. It yields the protein CSAADRGQTDTQYF.

This clonotype was counted at least ten times. The gene calls are TRBV15 and TRBJ2-5; perhaps TRBD1 as D (6 bases). Looked up from germline, CDR1 is LNHNV and CDR2 is YYDKDF (reference sequence). The CDR3 is 14 residues long. The V gene lost 5 bases and the J gene lost 5 bases, with 15 bases spanning the gap. This CDR3 reads CATSLGPGQETQYF. The CDR3 nucleotides read TGTGCCACCAGCTTGGGGCCCGGACAGGAGACCCAGTACTTC.

The sample holds many counts of this clonotype. This chain links TRBV4-1 with TRBJ2-7; perhaps TRBD2 as D (5 bases). V was cut by 1 base and J by 0 bases, with 10 bases left in between. The CDR3 extends over 15 amino acids. The germline V gene encodes CDR1 MGHRA and CDR2 YSYEKL. CDR3 coding DNA: TGCGCCAGCAGCCAAGGGAGGTTTAGCTCCTACGAGCAGTACTTC. Translating gives CASSQGRFSSYEQYF.

There are many counts of this clonotype. This sequence joins TRBV7-8 and TRBJ1-5; TRBD1 is a possible D gene (6 bases). V lost 2 bases and J 4 bases, leaving 9 bases between the germline ends. The CDR3 runs to 14 residues. Germline V gives CDR1 SGHVS, CDR2 FQNEAQ. In nucleotides, the CDR3 is TGTGCCAGCAGCTTATGGGGGCGAAATCAGCCCCAGCATTTT. Its protein product is CASSLWGRNQPQHF.

In the case of this clonotype: This may stem from a read error, because a much larger clone lies one nucleotide away. The rearrangement links TRBV28 to TRBJ1-1; a weak D match, TRBD1 (6 bases). Trimming took 6 bases from V and 4 from J, leaving 15 bases between them. Germline V gene data show CDR1 as MDHEN and CDR2 as SYDVKM. The length of the CDR3 is 14 residues. The CDR3 sequence is CASRRDNLITEAFF. Written as DNA, the CDR3 is TGTGCCAGCAGGCGGGACAATTTGATCACTGAAGCTTTCTTT.

This clonotype was found many times. The V gene is TRBV7-2, the J gene TRBJ2-5; no firm D call. Germline CDR1 SGHTA, CDR2 FQGNSA. V was clipped by 1 base and J by 7 bases, with 13 bases between them. The length of the CDR3 is 14 residues. CDR3 residues: CASSLGWGSGTQYF. As DNA, the CDR3 is TGTGCCAGCAGCTTAGGATGGGGATCCGGGACCCAGTACTTC.

On this clonotype itself: A much larger clone sits a single nucleotide away, making a read error possible. This chain joins TRBV6-5 and TRBJ2-4; tentative D call: TRBD1 (5 bases). The CDR3 runs to 11 residues. The V end lost 2 bases, the J end lost 15 bases, and 11 bases lay between the germline ends. Germline lookup yields CDR1 MNHEY and CDR2 SVGAGI. CDR3 bases: TGTGCCAGCAGTTACCAGGGTGCGGTGTACTTC. Its translation: CASSYQGAVYF.

The chain carries TRBV10-3 and TRBJ2-3; D is undetermined. Between the trimmed V and J ends, which lost 3 bases and 0 bases, there was a span of 10 bases. This CDR3 comprises 15 residues. Germline V gene sequence: CDR1 ENHRY, CDR2 SYGVKD. This CDR3 reads CAISDARPSTDTQYF. In DNA form, the CDR3 reads TGTGCCATCAGTGACGCCAGACCTAGCACAGATACGCAGTATTTT.

This clonotype was observed many times. This chain uses TRBV5-1 with TRBJ2-1, with 9 positions matching TRBD1. The V gene end was trimmed by 7 bases and the J gene end by 13 bases; junction bases not matched to a gene: 12. CDR3 length: 13 residues. CDR1 and CDR2 (germline): SGHRS, YFSETQ. The DNA of the CDR3 is TGCGCCAGCGATAGGACAGGGGACGCCATACAGTTCTTC. Its protein product is CASDRTGDAIQFF.

Many counts were recorded for this clonotype. The chain employs TRBV10-3 and TRBJ2-5, with 7 bases that match TRBD2. The germline V gene encodes CDR1 ENHRY and CDR2 SYGVKD. The CDR3 runs to 14 residues. Losses at the gene ends were 6 bases for V and 1 base for J; bases not matched to a gene: 5. The CDR3 DNA reads as TGTGCCATCAGGGGAGGGGACGGCCAAGAGACCCAGTACTTC. Translating gives CAIRGGDGQETQYF.

The table lists this clonotype with a few counts. V is TRBV7-2 and J is TRBJ2-3; 9 positions agree with TRBD2. Germline lookup yields CDR1 SGHTA and CDR2 FQGNSA. V dropped 5 bases and J dropped 3; count of bases not matched to a gene: 6. The CDR3 sequence is 15 residues long. The CDR3 sequence is CASSPSGGSTDTQYF. Written as DNA, the CDR3 is TGTGCCAGCAGCCCGAGCGGGGGGTCGACAGATACGCAGTATTTT.

This clonotype occurred many times. The chain recombines TRBV4-2 with TRBJ1-1; a weak D match, TRBD1 (5 bases). Trimming shortened V by 1 base and J by 7 bases, and 19 bases separated the two germline ends. From germline, CDR1 is LGHNA and CDR2 YNFKEQ. This CDR3 comprises 16 residues. The CDR3 sequence is CASSQVIGTGGYEAFF. The CDR3 DNA is TGTGCCAGCAGCCAAGTGATCGGGACCGGCGGGTATGAAGCTTTCTTT.

Ten or more counts support this clonotype. The rearrangement uses TRBV3-1 and TRBJ1-3; 7 bases map to TRBD1. The junction had 10 bases not matched to a gene; V was cut back by 1 base and J by 4 bases. The CDR3 is 17 amino acids. Germline loops: CDR1 LGHDT, CDR2 YNNKEL (reference sequence). The CDR3 sequence is CASSQGWRWDRGNTIYF. As DNA, the CDR3 is TGTGCCAGCAGCCAAGGATGGAGGTGGGACAGAGGAAACACCATATATTTT.